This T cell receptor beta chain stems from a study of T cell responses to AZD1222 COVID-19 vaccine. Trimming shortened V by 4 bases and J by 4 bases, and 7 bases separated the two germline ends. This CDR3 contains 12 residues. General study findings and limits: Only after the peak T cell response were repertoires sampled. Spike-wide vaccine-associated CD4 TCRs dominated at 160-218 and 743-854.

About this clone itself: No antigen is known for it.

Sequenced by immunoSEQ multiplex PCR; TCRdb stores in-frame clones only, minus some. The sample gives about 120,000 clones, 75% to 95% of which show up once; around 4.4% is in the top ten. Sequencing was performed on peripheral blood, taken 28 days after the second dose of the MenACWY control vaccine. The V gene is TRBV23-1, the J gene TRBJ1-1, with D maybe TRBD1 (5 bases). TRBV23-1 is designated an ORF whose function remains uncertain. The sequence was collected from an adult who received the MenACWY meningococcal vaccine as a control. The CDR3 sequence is CASSRRGTEAFF. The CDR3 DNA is TGCGCCAGCAGTCGTAGGGGCACTGAAGCTTTCTTT.